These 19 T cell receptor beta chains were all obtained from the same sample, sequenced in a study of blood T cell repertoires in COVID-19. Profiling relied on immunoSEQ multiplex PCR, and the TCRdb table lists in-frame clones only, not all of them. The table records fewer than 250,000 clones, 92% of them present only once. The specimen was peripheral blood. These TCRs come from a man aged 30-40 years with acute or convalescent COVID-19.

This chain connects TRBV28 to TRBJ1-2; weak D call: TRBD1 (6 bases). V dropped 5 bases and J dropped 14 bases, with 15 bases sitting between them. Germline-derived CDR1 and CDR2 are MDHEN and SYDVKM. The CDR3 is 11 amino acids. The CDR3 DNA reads TGTGCCAGCAGTGTGTCCCAGGGGCGGACCTTC. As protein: CASSVSQGRTF.

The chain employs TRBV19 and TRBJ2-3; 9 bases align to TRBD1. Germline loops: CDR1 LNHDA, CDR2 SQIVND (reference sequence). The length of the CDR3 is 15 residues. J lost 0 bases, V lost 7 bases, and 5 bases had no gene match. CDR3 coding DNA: TGTGCCAGTAAACAGGGGGCCCCTAGCACAGATACGCAGTATTTT. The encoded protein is CASKQGAPSTDTQYF. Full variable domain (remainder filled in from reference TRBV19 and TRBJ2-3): DGGITQSPKYLFRKEGQNVTLSCEQNLNHDAMYWYRQDPGQGLRLIYYSQIVNDFQKGDIAEGYSVSREKKESFPLTVTSAQKNPTAFYLCASKQGAPSTDTQYFGPGTRLTVL.

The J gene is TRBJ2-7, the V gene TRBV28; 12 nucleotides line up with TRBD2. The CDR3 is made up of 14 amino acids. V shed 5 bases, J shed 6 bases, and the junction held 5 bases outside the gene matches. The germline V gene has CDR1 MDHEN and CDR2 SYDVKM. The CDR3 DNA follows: TGTGCCAGCAGTCCACTAGCGGGGGGAAGCGAGCAGTACTTC. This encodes CASSPLAGGSEQYF.

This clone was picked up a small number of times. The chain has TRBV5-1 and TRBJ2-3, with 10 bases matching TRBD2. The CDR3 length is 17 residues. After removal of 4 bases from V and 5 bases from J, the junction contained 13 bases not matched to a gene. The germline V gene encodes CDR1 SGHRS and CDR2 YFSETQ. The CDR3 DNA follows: TGCGCCAGCAGCGGACTAGCGGAGACGAATTTGGAAGATACGCAGTATTTT. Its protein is CASSGLAETNLEDTQYF.

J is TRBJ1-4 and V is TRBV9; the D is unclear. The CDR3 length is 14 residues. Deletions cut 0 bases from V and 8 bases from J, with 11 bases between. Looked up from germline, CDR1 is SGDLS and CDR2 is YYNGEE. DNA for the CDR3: TGTGCCAGCAGCGTAGGCCCCCGGGTCGAAAAACTGTTTTTT. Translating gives CASSVGPRVEKLFF.

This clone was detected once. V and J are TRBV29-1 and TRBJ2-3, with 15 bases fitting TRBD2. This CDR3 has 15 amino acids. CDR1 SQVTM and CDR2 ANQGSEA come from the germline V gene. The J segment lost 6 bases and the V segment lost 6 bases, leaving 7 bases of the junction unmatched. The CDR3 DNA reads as TGCAGCGTGTGGACTAGCGGGAGGGCCTCTGATACGCAGTATTTT. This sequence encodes CSVWTSGRASDTQYF.

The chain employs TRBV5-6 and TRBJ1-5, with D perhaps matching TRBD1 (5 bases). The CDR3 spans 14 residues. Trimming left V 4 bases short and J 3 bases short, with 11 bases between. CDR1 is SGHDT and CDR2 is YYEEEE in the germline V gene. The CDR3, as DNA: TGTGCCAGCAGCGTTACAGGTCTCAATCAGCCCCAGCATTTT. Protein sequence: CASSVTGLNQPQHF.

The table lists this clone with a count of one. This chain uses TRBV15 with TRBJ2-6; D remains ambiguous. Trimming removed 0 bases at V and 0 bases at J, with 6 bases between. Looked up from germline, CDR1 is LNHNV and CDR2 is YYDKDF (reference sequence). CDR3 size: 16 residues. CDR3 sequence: CATSRDISSGANVLTF. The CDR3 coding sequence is TGTGCCACCAGCAGAGATATATCCTCTGGGGCCAACGTCCTGACTTTC. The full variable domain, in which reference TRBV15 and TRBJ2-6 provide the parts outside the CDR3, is DAMVIQNPRYQVTQFGKPVTLSCSQTLNHNVMYWYQQKSSQAPKLLFHYYDKDFNNEADTPDNFQSRRPNTSFCFLDIRSPGLGDTAMYLCATSRDISSGANVLTFGAGSRLTVL.

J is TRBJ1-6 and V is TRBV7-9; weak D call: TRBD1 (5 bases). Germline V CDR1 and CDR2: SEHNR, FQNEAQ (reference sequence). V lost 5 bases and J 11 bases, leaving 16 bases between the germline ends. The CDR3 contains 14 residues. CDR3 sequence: CASSPDSLGAPLHF. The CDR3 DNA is TGTGCCAGCAGCCCAGACAGCCTTGGGGCACCCCTCCACTTT.

The CDR3 here is CASSLSRGGSNQPQHF. CDR3 DNA: TGTGCCAGCAGTTTATCCCGGGGGGGAAGCAATCAGCCCCAGCATTTT. This rearrangement joins TRBV27 to TRBJ1-5; D might be TRBD1 (5 bases). Trimming took 0 bases from V and 1 from J, leaving 10 bases between them. The CDR3 extends over 16 amino acids. Germline V lookup: CDR1 MNHEY, CDR2 SMNVEV (reference sequence).

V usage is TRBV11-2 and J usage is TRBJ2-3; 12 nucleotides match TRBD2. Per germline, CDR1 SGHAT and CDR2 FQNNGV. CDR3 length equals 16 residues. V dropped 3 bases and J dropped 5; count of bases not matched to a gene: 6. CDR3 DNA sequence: TGTGCCAGCAGCTTGGGACTAGCGGGTTGGATAGATACGCAGTATTTT. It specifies CASSLGLAGWIDTQYF.

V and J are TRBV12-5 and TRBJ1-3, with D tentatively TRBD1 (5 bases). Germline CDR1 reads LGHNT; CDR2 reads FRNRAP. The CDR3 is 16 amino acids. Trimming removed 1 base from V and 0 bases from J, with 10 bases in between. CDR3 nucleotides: TGTGCTAGTGGTTTGGAAGGGGTTATCTCTGGAAACACCATATATTTT. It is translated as CASGLEGVISGNTIYF. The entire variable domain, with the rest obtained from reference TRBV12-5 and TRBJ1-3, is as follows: DARVTQTPRHKVTEMGQEVTMRCQPILGHNTVFWYRQTMMQGLELLAYFRNRAPLDDSGMPKDRFSAEMPDATLATLKIQPSEPRDSAVYFCASGLEGVISGNTIYFGEGSWLTVV.

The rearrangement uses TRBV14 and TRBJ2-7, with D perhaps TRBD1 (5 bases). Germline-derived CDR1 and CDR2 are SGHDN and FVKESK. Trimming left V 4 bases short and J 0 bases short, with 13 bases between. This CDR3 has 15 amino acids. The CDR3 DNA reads TGTGCCAGCAGCCTGGGGCTACGGAGCTCCTACGAGCAGTACTTC. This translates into CASSLGLRSSYEQYF. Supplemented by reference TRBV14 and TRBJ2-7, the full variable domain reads EAGVTQFPSHSVIEKGQTVTLRCDPISGHDNLYWYRRVMGKEIKFLLHFVKESKQDESGMPNNRFLAERTGGTYSTLKVQPAELEDSGVYFCASSLGLRSSYEQYFGPGTRLTVT.

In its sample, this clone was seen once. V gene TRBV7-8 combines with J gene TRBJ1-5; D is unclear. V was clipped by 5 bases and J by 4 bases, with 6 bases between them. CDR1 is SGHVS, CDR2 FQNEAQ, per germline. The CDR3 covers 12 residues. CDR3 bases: TGTGCCAGCAGCCTTTCAAATCAGCCCCAGCATTTT. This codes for CASSLSNQPQHF. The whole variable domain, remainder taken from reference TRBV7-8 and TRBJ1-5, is GAGVSQSPRYKVAKRGQDVALRCDPISGHVSLFWYQQALGQGPEFLTYFQNEAQLDKSGLPSDRFFAERPEGSVSTLKIQRTQQEDSAVYLCASSLSNQPQHFGDGTRLSIL.

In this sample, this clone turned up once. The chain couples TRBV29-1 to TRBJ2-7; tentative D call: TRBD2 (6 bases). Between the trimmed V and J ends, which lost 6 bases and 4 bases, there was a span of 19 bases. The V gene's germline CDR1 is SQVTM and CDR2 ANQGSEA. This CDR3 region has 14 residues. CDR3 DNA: TGCAGCGTACGGGACTCCAAATTGACGTACGAGCAGTACTTC. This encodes CSVRDSKLTYEQYF.

The CDR3 is CASSFFSGTGHHEQYF. The CDR3 DNA reads as TGTGCCAGCAGCTTCTTTTCCGGGACAGGGCACCACGAGCAGTACTTC. The chain has TRBV7-9 and TRBJ2-7, with TRBD1 matching 9 bases. CDR3 length: 16 residues. CDR1 and CDR2 (germline): SEHNR, FQNEAQ (reference sequence). V lost 3 bases to trimming and J lost 5 bases; unmatched junction nucleotides: 11.

Here the CDR3 reads CASSLGSGVGRRTDTQYF. The CDR3 region has the DNA TGCGCCAGCAGCTTGGGAAGCGGGGTGGGGAGGCGCACAGATACGCAGTATTTT. The V gene is TRBV5-1, the J gene TRBJ2-3; TRBD2 matches 7 bases. The germline V gene encodes CDR1 SGHRS and CDR2 YFSETQ. This CDR3 spans 18 amino acids. The J segment lost 1 base and the V segment lost 0 bases, leaving 11 bases of the junction unmatched.

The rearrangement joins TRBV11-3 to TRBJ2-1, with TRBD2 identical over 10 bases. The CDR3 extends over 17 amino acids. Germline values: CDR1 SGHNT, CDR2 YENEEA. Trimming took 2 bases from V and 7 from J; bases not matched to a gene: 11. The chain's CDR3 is CASSLRGQRGGSNEQFF. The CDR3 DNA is TGTGCCAGCAGCTTAAGGGGTCAGCGGGGGGGCTCTAATGAGCAGTTCTTC.

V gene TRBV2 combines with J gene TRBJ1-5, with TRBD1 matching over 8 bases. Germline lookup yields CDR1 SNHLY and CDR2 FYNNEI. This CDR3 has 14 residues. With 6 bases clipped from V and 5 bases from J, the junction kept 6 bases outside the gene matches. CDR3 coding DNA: TGTGCCAGCAGGGGGGGGACAGGACATCAGCCCCAGCATTTT. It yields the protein CASRGGTGHQPQHF.